This T cell receptor beta chain was recovered during a study of blood T cell repertoires in COVID-19. Study information: The samples span acute and convalescent COVID-19 from the United States, Italy and Spain. The cDNA or gDNA used as material had been derived from T cells, B-cell-depleted T cells, or PBMCs.

Participants were aged roughly 18 to 90 years, lived in over 20 US areas, and enrolled virtually. Donors in Cohort 3 counted as recovered after two negative PCRs, clearance, or symptom resolution. Data came from immunoSEQ multiplex PCR; TCRdb stores just in-frame clones and leaves some out. The profile shows around 480,000 clones, about 90% of them singletons. The clonotype comes from a woman under 30 who had recovered from COVID-19. The sample was PBMCs or T cells enriched from blood (not recorded which).

The CDR3 loop reads CASSERTGPGGNTIYF. The CDR3 coding sequence is TGTGCCAGCAGTGAAAGGACAGGGCCGGGGGGAAACACCATATATTTT. The chain recombines TRBV6-1 with TRBJ1-3; 8 nucleotides line up with TRBD1. The CDR3 consists of 16 residues. Germline V gives CDR1 MNHNS, CDR2 SASEGT. J lost 4 bases, V lost 2 bases, and 7 bases had no gene match.